One sample yielded the 5 T cell receptor beta chains listed below, sequenced in a study of T cells after yellow fever vaccination. In TCRdb, the 5' RACE reads were re-called with MiXCR into one record per CDR3 protein. The repertoire holds 500,000 to 650,000 distinct CDR3 sequences, with around 12% as singletons. This specimen was PBMCs, taken on the day of the yellow fever booster vaccination. All receptors derive from a man aged 30-40 years who received the YFV17D yellow fever vaccine.

This clonotype was counted only a few times. The V call is TRBV6-2 or TRBV6-3, the J call TRBJ2-1; TRBD2 matches at 7 bases. Germline V gene lookup returns CDR1 MNHEY and CDR2 SVGEGT. The CDR3 consists of 15 residues. Trimming took 5 bases from V and 7 from J; bases not matched to a gene: 11. The DNA for the CDR3 is TGTGCCAGCAGTAGGGCGGGAGCGGGTGGGAATGAGCAGTTCTTC. This translates into CASSRAGAGGNEQFF.

This clonotype appeared many times. The chain recombines TRBV9 with TRBJ2-5; D is possibly TRBD1 or TRBD2 (5 bases each). Trimming took 0 bases from V and 5 from J, leaving 11 bases between them. CDR3 length equals 14 residues. Germline lookup yields CDR1 SGDLS and CDR2 YYNGEE. The CDR3 coding sequence is TGTGCCAGCAGCGTAGGAGGGGCCCGTGAGACCCAGTACTTC. This translates into CASSVGGARETQYF.

This chain links TRBV23-1 with TRBJ2-7; 8 bases map to TRBD1. TRBV23-1 is reported as an ORF; its role is uncertain. This CDR3 has 14 amino acids. The ends lost 5 bases at V and 8 bases at J; junction bases unmatched: 11. The CDR3 region has the DNA TGCGCCAGCAGTTCACCGGACAGGGACATCAAGCAGTACTTC. Encoded protein: CASSSPDRDIKQYF.

The V and J genes are TRBV20-1 and TRBJ1-2; D is possibly TRBD1 (5 bases). V lost 6 bases to trimming and J lost 11 bases, with 19 bases between them. The CDR3 length is 12 residues. The germline V gene has CDR1 DFQATT and CDR2 SNEGSKA (reference sequence). CDR3 loop: CSAPTGGMGYTF. The CDR3 region has the DNA TGCAGTGCCCCGACGGGGGGTATGGGGTACACCTTC.

V is TRBV20-1 and J is TRBJ2-2; 9 positions match TRBD2. V shed 0 bases, J shed 5 bases, and the junction held 13 bases outside the gene matches. CDR1 is DFQATT and CDR2 is SNEGSKA in the germline V gene (reference sequence). The CDR3 extends over 18 amino acids. This chain's CDR3 is CSARDQRGAGGGTGELFF. For the CDR3, the DNA is TGCAGTGCTAGAGATCAGCGCGGAGCGGGAGGAGGAACCGGGGAGCTGTTTTTT.